The clone carrying this T cell receptor (beta chain) was seen repeatedly, ten times or more. Regarding time point: before trial treatment. These data are taken from a study of low-dose radiotherapy and immunotherapy resistance in tumors. V was clipped by 0 bases and J by 9 bases, with 12 bases between them. The V gene's germline CDR1 is ENHRY and CDR2 SYGVKD. The CDR3 sequence is 15 residues long. Alpha- and beta-chain coverage of first-strand cDNA came from TRAV- and TRBV-specific primers. TCRs were put through approximately 20 PCR cycles of amplification with Phusion. A constant-region primer and the V-primer adapter served as the primer pair. MiXCR, run by TCRdb on the reads, gives a single entry per CDR3 protein. The top ten hold 5% to 7% of the sample, which has around 90,000 distinct CDR3 sequences, over 15% seen once.

The clonotype originates from a male donor with prostate cancer. The chain is built from TRBV10-3 and TRBJ1-6; tentatively, D is TRBD1 (5 bases). The sequences come from PBMCs, collected before treatment. CDR3 DNA sequence: TGTGCCATCAGTGAGTCTCAGGGAGGTGGTTCACCCCTCCACTTT. Translation gives CAISESQGGGSPLHF.